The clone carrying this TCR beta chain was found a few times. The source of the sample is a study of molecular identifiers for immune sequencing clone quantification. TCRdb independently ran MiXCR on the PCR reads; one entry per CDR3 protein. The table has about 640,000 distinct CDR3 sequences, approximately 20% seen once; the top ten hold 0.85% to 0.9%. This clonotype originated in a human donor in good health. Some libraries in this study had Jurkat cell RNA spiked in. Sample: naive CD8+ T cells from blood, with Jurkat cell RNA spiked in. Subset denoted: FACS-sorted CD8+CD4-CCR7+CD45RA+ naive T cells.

CDR3 loop: CASSPGLADDQETQYF. CDR3 coding DNA: TGTGCCAGCAGCCCCGGGCTAGCGGATGACCAAGAGACCCAGTACTTC. This chain links TRBV6-2 or TRBV6-3 with TRBJ2-5; TRBD2 matches 7 bases. The CDR3 is made up of 16 amino acids. CDR1 is MNHEY, CDR2 SVGEGT, per germline. The V gene end was trimmed by 6 bases and the J gene end by 0 bases; junction bases not matched to a gene: 10.